This TCR beta chain was found in a study of CD8+ T cells in alopecia areata. Study-level background: Twice daily, treated patients received 5 to 10 mg of oral tofacitinib.

Alopecia areata patients gave lesional scalp punch biopsies and peripheral blood samples. After isolation, RNA underwent reverse transcription to generate cDNA as the sequencing template. Only in-frame clones appear in the TCRdb table, and some are missing; sequencing was by immunoSEQ multiplex PCR. Of around 69,000 clones in the sample, 55% to 75% are singletons; the top ten hold approximately 15%. Study findings and constraints: Researchers report lesional scalp, most notably alopecia totalis/universalis, outstripped normal scalp in clonality.

Of note for this clone: What it binds is unknown.

Germline V lookup: CDR1 MNHEY, CDR2 SVGAGI. V lost 4 bases, J lost 3 bases, and 3 bases stayed unmatched. There are 15 residues in the CDR3. The chain employs TRBV6-5 and TRBJ2-6; 7 nucleotides match TRBD1. The material was CD8+ T cells sorted from blood, obtained at week 0. The clonotype originates from a human donor with alopecia areata. The CDR3, as DNA: TGTGCCAGCAGTTTGACAGGGCGTGGGGCCAACGTCCTGACTTTC. Its translation: CASSLTGRGANVLTF.